Each of the 16 T cell receptor beta chains below was sequenced from the same sample in a study of cytomegalovirus exposure and HLA in healthy donors. PCR amplification relied on 60 Vbeta primers (plus 13 Jbeta primers). Assay used: immunoSEQ multiplex PCR; TCRdb lists only in-frame clones, some missing. The sample shows around 130,000 clones, over 6.5% of them seen only once. The sequenced material came from PBMCs. The source is a woman in her thirties or forties in good health and CMV-seropositive.

The chain links TRBV7-9 to TRBJ2-6, with D perhaps matching TRBD1 (6 bases). The V gene lost 6 bases and the J gene lost 12 bases, with 15 bases spanning the gap. The length of the CDR3 is 13 residues. Germline lookup yields CDR1 SEHNR and CDR2 FQNEAQ (reference sequence). The CDR3 coding sequence is TGTGCCAGCAGAACACAGGGATCGGGCGTCCTGACTTTC. This encodes CASRTQGSGVLTF.

This clone was detected a few times. This chain links TRBV29-1 with TRBJ1-2, with 9 positions matching TRBD1. The CDR3 has 13 amino acids. V gave up 7 bases and J gave up 4 bases; unmatched junction bases: 7. Germline V lookup: CDR1 SQVTM, CDR2 ANQGSEA. Here the CDR3 reads CSGYRGQGYGYTF. Written as DNA, the CDR3 is TGCAGCGGGTACAGGGGGCAAGGCTATGGCTACACCTTC.

This chain connects TRBV5-1 to TRBJ2-7, with 10 nucleotides matching TRBD1. The germline CDR1 and CDR2 sequences are SGHRS and YFSETQ. V was clipped by 4 bases and J by 5 bases; unmatched bases: 12. This CDR3 is built from 16 residues. Here the CDR3 DNA reads TGCGCCAGCAGCCCCCGTTCCGGGACAGGGGCCCACGAGCAGTACTTC. Translating gives CASSPRSGTGAHEQYF.

This clone has a handful of counts. The V gene is TRBV30, the J gene TRBJ1-4; unclear D gene. The CDR3 length is 15 residues. Germline V lookup: CDR1 GTSNPN, CDR2 SVGIG (reference sequence). V lost 0 bases to trimming and J lost 7 bases, with 15 bases between them. The CDR3 spells CAWSVPHERGEKLFF. CDR3 DNA sequence: TGTGCCTGGAGTGTACCCCACGAAAGAGGTGAAAAACTGTTTTTT. The variable domain in full, with the rest retrieved from reference TRBV30 and TRBJ1-4, is SQTIHQWPATLVQPVGSPLSLECTVEGTSNPNLYWYRQAAGRGLQLLFYSVGIGQISSEVPQNLSASRPQDRQFILSSKKLLLSDSGFYLCAWSVPHERGEKLFFGSGTQLSVL.

This chain uses TRBV4-2 with TRBJ1-5; 8 nucleotides match TRBD1. Trimming cost V 0 bases and J 7 bases; bases outside gene matches: 5. Germline loops: CDR1 LGHNA, CDR2 YNFKEQ. The CDR3 length is 15 residues. The CDR3 reads CASSQEDREEQPQHF. The CDR3, as DNA: TGTGCCAGCAGCCAAGAGGACAGGGAGGAGCAGCCCCAGCATTTT.

This clone was counted only a few times. The genes are TRBV19 and TRBJ2-5; 10 bases map to TRBD1. The length of the CDR3 is 16 residues. Trimming removed 5 bases from V and 1 base from J; junction bases left unmatched: 7. Germline CDR1 and CDR2: LNHDA and SQIVND (reference sequence). DNA of the CDR3: TGTGCCAGTAGTTCCCCCCGGGACAGGGGCCAAGAGACCCAGTACTTC. This encodes CASSSPRDRGQETQYF.

V is TRBV19 and J is TRBJ2-1; D might be TRBD1 (5 bases). The CDR3 runs 14 residues. V was clipped by 5 bases and J by 3 bases, with 11 bases between them. From germline, CDR1 is LNHDA and CDR2 SQIVND (reference sequence). CDR3 coding DNA: TGTGCCAGTAGTCCAGGTAGGGGCTACAATGAGCAGTTCTTC. Amino acid sequence: CASSPGRGYNEQFF.

The V call is TRBV18, the J call TRBJ1-4; no clear D. Germline CDR1 is KGHSH and CDR2 is LQKENI. This CDR3 comprises 14 residues. V gave up 2 bases and J gave up 5 bases, with 9 bases separating them. CDR3 bases: TGTGCCAGCTCACCAGAGGGATACAATGAAAAACTGTTTTTT. It is translated as CASSPEGYNEKLFF.

Of note for this clone: The sample contains more than one DNA sequence encoding this CDR3. This chain links TRBV10-3 with TRBJ1-1, with a possible D match to TRBD1 (5 bases). The CDR3 totals 13 residues. V gave up 4 bases and J gave up 3 bases, with 9 bases separating them. Germline CDR1 ENHRY, CDR2 SYGVKD. In DNA, the CDR3 is TGTGCCATCAGTGGGCAAGGGGACACTGAAGCTTTCTTT. Its translation: CAISGQGDTEAFF.

This clone was counted a few times. The V gene is TRBV7-9, the J gene TRBJ1-4; TRBD1 matches 8 bases. V lost 3 bases to trimming and J lost 7 bases; unmatched junction nucleotides: 7. This CDR3 has 15 residues. CDR1 and CDR2 (germline): SEHNR, FQNEAQ (reference sequence). CDR3: CASSFQQGGGEKLFF. The CDR3, as DNA: TGTGCCAGCAGCTTCCAACAGGGGGGGGGTGAAAAACTGTTTTTT.

This clone was observed a few times. This chain links TRBV11-2 with TRBJ2-7; D might be TRBD1 (6 bases). Per germline, CDR1 SGHAT and CDR2 FQNNGV. This CDR3 region has 13 residues. The V gene lost 5 bases and the J gene lost 2 bases, with 10 bases spanning the gap. CDR3 nucleotides: TGTGCCAGCAGCCAACAGGGTCCCTACGAGCAGTACTTC. Its translation is CASSQQGPYEQYF. Combining the CDR3 with reference TRBV11-2 and TRBJ2-7 gives the whole variable domain EAGVAQSPRYKIIEKRQSVAFWCNPISGHATLYWYQQILGQGPKLLIQFQNNGVVDDSQLPKDRFSAERLKGVDSTLKIQPAKLEDSAVYLCASSQQGPYEQYFGPGTRLTVT.

This clone has only a few counts. The rearrangement joins TRBV6-5 to TRBJ2-1; 15 nucleotides line up with TRBD2. Germline CDR1 and CDR2: MNHEY and SVGAGI. V was clipped by 6 bases and J by 10 bases; unmatched bases: 7. The CDR3 runs 15 residues. DNA of the CDR3: TGTGCCAGCAGCCCTGGACTAGCGGGGGGGCGGGAGCAGTTCTTC. Translated: CASSPGLAGGREQFF.

This clone was seen only a few times. This chain joins TRBV5-1 and TRBJ1-4; D perhaps matches TRBD1 (6 bases). Trimming stripped 3 bases from V and 0 bases from J, with 9 bases between. The germline V gene has CDR1 SGHRS and CDR2 YFSETQ. The CDR3 has 15 amino acids. In DNA, the CDR3 is TGCGCCAGCAGCTATAGGACAGCAACTAATGAAAAACTGTTTTTT. It specifies CASSYRTATNEKLFF.

This clone was seen a handful of times. The V call is TRBV19, the J call TRBJ1-5, with D unclear. CDR1 and CDR2 from the germline V gene are LNHDA and SQIVND (reference sequence). Trimming cost V 4 bases and J 0 bases, with 4 bases left between them. The CDR3 extends over 13 amino acids. The CDR3 nucleotides are TGTGCCAGTAGTAGAGGTAGCAATCAGCCCCAGCATTTT. Translating it yields CASSRGSNQPQHF.

This clone was observed a few times. The rearrangement joins TRBV6-5 to TRBJ1-5; weak D call: TRBD1 (6 bases). Per germline, CDR1 MNHEY and CDR2 SVGAGI. The CDR3 is 14 amino acids. Trimming took 3 bases from V and 6 from J, leaving 12 bases between them. This CDR3 is CASSYRGGGQPQHF. Written as DNA, the CDR3 is TGTGCCAGCAGTTATAGGGGGGGCGGTCAGCCCCAGCATTTT.

This clone appeared a few times. The V and J genes are TRBV18 and TRBJ2-1; 7 nucleotides match TRBD1. Germline V gene lookup returns CDR1 KGHSH and CDR2 LQKENI. The V and J ends lost 2 bases and 7 bases, in that order; junction bases with no gene match: 11. This CDR3 spans 16 amino acids. Here the CDR3 DNA reads TGTGCCAGCTCACCATTAGGACAGGCGGCGAAGAATGAGCAGTTCTTC. It encodes CASSPLGQAAKNEQFF. The whole variable domain, remainder taken from reference TRBV18 and TRBJ2-1, is NAGVMQNPRHLVRRRGQEARLRCSPMKGHSHVYWYRQLPEEGLKFMVYLQKENIIDESGMPKERFSAEFPKEGPSILRIQQVVRGDSAAYFCASSPLGQAAKNEQFFGPGTRLTVL.